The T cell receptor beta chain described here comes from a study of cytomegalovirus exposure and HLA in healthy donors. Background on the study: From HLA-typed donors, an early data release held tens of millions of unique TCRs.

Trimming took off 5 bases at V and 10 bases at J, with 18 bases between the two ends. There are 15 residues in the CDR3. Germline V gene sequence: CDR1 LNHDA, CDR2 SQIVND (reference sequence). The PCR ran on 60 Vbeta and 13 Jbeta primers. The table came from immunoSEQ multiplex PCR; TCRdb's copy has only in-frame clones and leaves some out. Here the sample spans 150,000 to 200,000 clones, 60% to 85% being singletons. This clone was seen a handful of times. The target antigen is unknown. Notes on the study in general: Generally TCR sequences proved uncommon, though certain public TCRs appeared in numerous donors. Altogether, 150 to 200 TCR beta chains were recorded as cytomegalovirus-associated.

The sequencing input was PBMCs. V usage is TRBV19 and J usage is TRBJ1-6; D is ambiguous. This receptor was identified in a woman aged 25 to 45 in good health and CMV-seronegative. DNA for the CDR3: TGTGCCAGTAGTCCCGGAGCGAGAGGGCCATCACCCCTCCACTTT. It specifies CASSPGARGPSPLHF. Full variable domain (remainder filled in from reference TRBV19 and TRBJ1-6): DGGITQSPKYLFRKEGQNVTLSCEQNLNHDAMYWYRQDPGQGLRLIYYSQIVNDFQKGDIAEGYSVSREKKESFPLTVTSAQKNPTAFYLCASSPGARGPSPLHFGNGTRLTVT.